This T cell receptor (beta chain) was sequenced in a study of monozygotic twins with cystic fibrosis. Findings of the study overall: Low clonality (median roughly 0.009) suggested a mostly naive repertoire.

This clone was detected a few times. Its specificity is not known. Germline values: CDR1 SGHTS, CDR2 YDEGEE. CDR3 size: 16 residues. V lost 4 bases and J lost 4; bases outside the gene matches: 10. The protocol was immunoSEQ multiplex PCR, while the TCRdb copy is restricted to in-frame clones and leaves out a portion. The data hold 13,000 to 15,000 clones, with about 85% observed a single time. Sequencing was performed on blood. This TCR derives from a boy aged 5-17 years with cystic fibrosis. The chain is built from TRBV5-8 and TRBJ2-1, with 8 bases lining up with TRBD2. CDR3 loop: CASSPPAGGPYNEQFF. The CDR3 DNA follows: TGTGCCAGCAGCCCCCCGGCGGGGGGACCATACAATGAGCAGTTCTTC.